The following is a TCR beta chain sequence with its context. Its binding antigen is unknown. Per-base quality was not reported, and no clone a single base away is much larger than it. This entry comes from a study of cytomegalovirus exposure and HLA in healthy donors (dated by TCRdb to 2016 to 2017). Study-level background: In an earlier analysis of 587 of the donors, about 270 Gb of sequence data and 100 million or so unique TCR beta sequences from some 170 million T cells were reported. About 300 gigabases of sequencing data and 70 million to 100 million unique TCR sequences were included in an early release covering about 700 HLA-typed donors. The genetic ancestry cluster associated with self-reported Caucasian donors included over 80% of the 300 to 450 genotyped donors. The study aimed to test whether signatures of past pathogen exposure could be identified by cataloging public T cell receptors. Using immunosequencing, the study profiled T cell repertoires from fewer than 850 subjects and related those repertoires to cytomegalovirus serostatus. In addition to the first cohort of 666 subjects, a separate validation cohort of under 150 different subjects was used. To predict cytomegalovirus infection status, the study combined high-throughput TCR immunosequencing, statistical association of individual TCRs with disease status, and machine learning. A later analysis re-analyzed previously published TCR beta repertoires from 550 to 700 donors and added high-resolution HLA genotyping to study TCR occurrence patterns. Rather than drawing on any new phenotypic data, the later analysis identified candidate immune exposures from TCR beta sequences and the way those sequences occurred across donors. To decide whether each TCR beta V gene segment behaved as functional or pseudogenic, an earlier analysis of 587 of the donors relied on high-throughput TCR beta sequencing. Donor age, sex, ethnicity and CMV serostatus were collected together with the repertoire data. A later genetic analysis took genome-wide SNP genotypes for about 55% of the 666 donors and used that subset as a discovery cohort. Every repertoire in the discovery cohort had been generated on one and the same sequencing platform. Class I and class II HLA loci were covered by the typing at four-digit resolution. Typing coverage varied by locus: roughly 629-630 donors for A, B, C, DRB1 and DQB1; approximately 500 for DQA1; more than 600 for DPA1; more than 450 for DPB1. Roughly five DR-DQ haplotypes were handled as single units for association and clustering because linkage in the cohort was strong. Among some 400 genotyped donors of the cohort, an average of about 240,000 unique TCR beta nucleotide sequences were sequenced per donor, roughly 18% of them non-productive. The research as a whole found: Because HLA typing was missing for some donors at each locus, association tests included only the typed subset. When HLA alleles, especially DR and DQ, strongly co-occurred, TCR associations were difficult to assign to individual alleles. According to a later analysis, most CMV-associated TCR beta chains appeared to be HLA-restricted, and the HLA associations seemed to be driven largely by CMV exposure. The study gave a list of around 170 TCR beta chains associated with cytomegalovirus. While some public TCRs were present in many individuals, most TCR sequences turned up only very rarely across donors. A later analysis reported that several top co-occurrence clusters appeared linked to parvovirus B19, influenza, CMV and Epstein-Barr virus. A later genetic analysis reported fewer N-insertions in productive TCRs among donors in an Asian-associated ancestry cluster than the roughly 700-donor mean. Because the 87-base-pair reads could not distinguish some IMGT-functional V segments, including TRBV6-2 and TRBV6-3, those segments were excluded. The cohort was sequenced for TCR beta chains only, and without alpha or paired-chain data the features that could be detected were limited. An earlier analysis of some 560 of the donors showed that most TCR beta V segments appeared in productive rearrangements either about 87% or about 30% of the time, which broadly matched IMGT annotations. Presence/absence analyses assumed roughly uniform sequencing depth across donors, an assumption that may not hold. Cytomegalovirus status was reported to be diagnosed by the classifier with high specificity and sensitivity in both the original and validation cohorts. The only immune exposure information available for the cohort was CMV serostatus. V-gene and J-gene trimming of TCR beta chains was associated with a missense DCLRE1C variant in a later genetic analysis, and the association was replicated in an independent cohort. A further reported finding was that TCR beta sequences accurately predicted the HLA-A and HLA-B alleles for most subjects in the first cohort. In vitro tests confirmed that a few of the cytomegalovirus-associated TCR beta chains recognize cytomegalovirus antigens. Roughly 15 rarely observed V segments, including chromosome 9 orphons, were excluded from the earlier analysis of some 590 of the donors because counts were too low. It was suggested by the authors that the approach could potentially be generalized to other disease states and immunological phenotypes. A later analysis found that HLA-associated TCR beta chains were more clonally expanded and had lower generation probabilities than equally common non-associated chains. Correlated functional status among segregating V segments might reflect linkage disequilibrium, but an unknown experimental factor could not be ruled out. In a later analysis, the rate of TCR association differed among HLA loci, with DRB1 alleles having the most associated TCRs and HLA-C alleles having the fewest. The sequencing pipeline was judged likely to have produced a cluster of highly shared sequence variants as a technical artifact. At a false discovery rate of 0.05, a later analysis linked around 17,000 TCR beta sequences to specific HLA alleles.

The germline V gene provides CDR1 SGDLS and CDR2 YYNGEE. The CDR3 starts with the cysteine, ends with the phenylalanine, and has 14 residues. The sequence is cut down to CDR3 DNA, 42 bases in frame from base 1. V is reduced by 0 bases and J by 6 bases, leaving a spacing of 10 bases between them. The cohort was made up of several hundred healthy bone marrow donors. At the time of sampling, all cohort members were nominally healthy, though unrecorded immune exposures were likely present. The donor tested CMV seronegative and was one of the 352 seronegative cohort members. A peripheral blood sample was provided by each donor, and peripheral blood mononuclear cells were used for TCR beta sequencing. The Qiagen DNeasy Blood Extraction Kit was used to extract genomic DNA from the blood cell samples. Library construction relied on the immunoSEQ multiplex PCR assay. A mixture of 60 forward primers for TCR Vbeta segments and 13 reverse primers for TCR Jbeta segments was used in the multiplex PCR. A multiplex PCR assay on genomic DNA amplified the CDR3 region of rearranged TCR beta genes. On the Illumina HiSeq System, the amplified TCR beta libraries were sequenced as 87-base-pair reads. Per the original workflow: A later analysis counted approximately 84 million unique TCR beta chains across the 550 to 700 repertoires, and some 12 million of these chains were shared by at least two donors. A nearest-neighbor algorithm error-corrected the raw reads and collapsed the reads into unique sequences, merging closely related sequences to remove PCR and sequencing errors. CDR3 sequences were aligned to IMGT reference sequences to assign V, D and J gene segments. For a sequence to be retained, at least a six-nucleotide match to both a V gene segment and a J gene segment was required. A rearrangement counted as productive if the CDR3 had no stop codons and remained in frame with V and J, and every other rearrangement counted as non-productive. CDR3 was defined by IMGT convention, running from the second conserved V-encoded cysteine to the conserved J-encoded phenylalanine. In an earlier analysis of around 540 of the donors, sequences lacking an unambiguous match to a single V gene segment were excluded. An earlier analysis of some 610 of the donors called V segments functional above 56.7% productive rearrangements and segregating when the between-donor standard deviation exceeded 5%. A statistical classification framework was developed to diagnose cytomegalovirus status using the catalog of TCR beta chain sequences. A later analysis assigned V and J genes by comparing TCR nucleotide sequences with IMGT/GENE-DB human TR gene sequences. A later analysis assigned CDR3 sequences and most-parsimonious VDJ recombination scenarios with the TCRdist pipeline. In a later analysis, each TCR beta chain was defined by its CDR3 amino acid sequence together with its V-gene family, and reads lacking a unique V-gene family were excluded. In a later analysis, some 600 highly shared, low-generation-probability nucleotide sequences were removed to address suspected cross-contamination and a sequencing artifact. In a later analysis, a clonal expansion index for each public chain was calculated from normalized within-repertoire ranks of inferred template counts. In a later analysis, generation probabilities were computed using a VDJ recombination model fitted to out-of-frame rearrangements, and the results were checked against IGoR. In a later analysis, hypergeometric tests were used to score TCR-TCR, TCR-HLA and TCR-CMV co-occurrence, with a repertoire-size bias correction applied to TCR pairs. False discovery rates were estimated in a later analysis by permuting HLA or CMV assignments 20 times. A later analysis grouped co-occurring TCRs with DBSCAN, adding TCRdist sequence similarity when clustering within HLA-allele-positive subsets. For co-occurrence clustering, repertoires with fewer than 30,000 or more than 120,000 public chains were excluded, along with roughly 5 repertoires with anomalous nucleotide sharing. In TCRdb, the immuneACCESS table is reduced to in-frame sequences with V and J assigned. These tables do not hold every clone; where another copy was compared, an unresolved V gene accounts for under half, and the others remain unexplained. That table supplies the V and J calls and clone size; D and trimming were determined from the DNA. For this sample the table gives around 100,000 clones, of which under 85% were detected only once. About 1.9% of the sample goes to the ten largest clones.

Recombination linked TRBV9 to TRBJ1-5; the D gene is possibly TRBD1, with 6 bases matching. This receptor was identified in a woman in her 40s in good health and CMV-seronegative. The specimen was PBMCs. The CDR3 loop reads CASSVGGGGQPQHF. The DNA is as follows: TGTGCCAGCAGCGTAGGGGGAGGGGGTCAGCCCCAGCATTTT.